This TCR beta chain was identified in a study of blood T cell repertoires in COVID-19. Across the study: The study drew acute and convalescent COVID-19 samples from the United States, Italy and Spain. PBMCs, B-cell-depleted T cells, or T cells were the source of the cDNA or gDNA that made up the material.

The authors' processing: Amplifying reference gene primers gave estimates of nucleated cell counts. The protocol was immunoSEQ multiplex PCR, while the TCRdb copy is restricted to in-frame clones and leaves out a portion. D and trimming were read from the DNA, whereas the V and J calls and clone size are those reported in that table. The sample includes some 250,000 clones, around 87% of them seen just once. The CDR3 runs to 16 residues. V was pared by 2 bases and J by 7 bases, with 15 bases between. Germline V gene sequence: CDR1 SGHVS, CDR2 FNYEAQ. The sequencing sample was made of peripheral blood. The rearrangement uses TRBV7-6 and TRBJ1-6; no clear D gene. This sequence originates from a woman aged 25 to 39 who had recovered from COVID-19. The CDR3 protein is CASSLSPPGRNSPLHF. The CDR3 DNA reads TGTGCCAGCAGCTTATCCCCCCCAGGTCGCAATTCACCCCTCCACTTT. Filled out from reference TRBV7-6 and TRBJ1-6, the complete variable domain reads GAGVSQSPRYKVTKRGQDVALRCDPISGHVSLYWYRQALGQGPEFLTYFNYEAQQDKSGLPNDRFSAERPEGSISTLTIQRTEQRDSAMYRCASSLSPPGRNSPLHFGNGTRLTVT.